The 14 T cell receptor beta chains reported below all come from one sample, sequenced in a study of cytomegalovirus exposure and HLA in healthy donors. This table comes from immunoSEQ multiplex PCR, and its TCRdb copy is limited to in-frame clones, with some not included. The top ten clones hold 1% to 1.5% of a sample with 68,000 or so clones, 89% of them seen once. Sequenced material: PBMCs. The receptors originated from a woman in her late teens or twenties in good health and CMV-seronegative.

The chain is built from TRBV18 and TRBJ2-1; 14 bases map to TRBD2. This CDR3 is built from 16 residues. Germline CDR1 is KGHSH and CDR2 is LQKENI. Losses at the gene ends were 2 bases for V and 8 bases for J; bases not matched to a gene: 5. The CDR3 sequence is CASSPRLAGGRDEQFF. In nucleotides, the CDR3 is TGTGCCAGCTCACCAAGACTAGCGGGAGGGAGGGATGAGCAGTTCTTC.

The J gene is TRBJ1-1, the V gene TRBV7-9; TRBD1 matches 7 bases. CDR3 length: 14 amino acids. Trimming at V came to 6 bases and at J to 6 bases, leaving 10 bases not matched to a gene. CDR1 and CDR2 (germline): SEHNR, FQNEAQ (reference sequence). The DNA for the CDR3 is TGTGCCAGCAGTTTCCCTAACAGGGGCCCTGAAGCTTTCTTT. Amino acid sequence: CASSFPNRGPEAFF.

V usage is TRBV6-1 and J usage is TRBJ2-7; the D gene is possibly TRBD1 (5 bases). The CDR3 sequence is 14 residues long. Germline CDR1 MNHNS, CDR2 SASEGT. Trimming removed 6 bases at V and 5 bases at J, with 17 bases between. CDR3 protein: CASRKVGQGHEQYF. CDR3 sequence (DNA): TGTGCCAGCAGGAAGGTAGGGCAGGGTCACGAGCAGTACTTC.

This chain links TRBV28 with TRBJ2-3, with D perhaps matching TRBD2 (6 bases). Trimming took 3 bases from V and 4 from J, leaving 14 bases between them. The germline V gene encodes CDR1 MDHEN and CDR2 SYDVKM. This CDR3 comprises 15 residues. The CDR3 spells CASSFPVGLSDTQYF. The DNA for the CDR3 is TGTGCCAGCAGTTTCCCCGTGGGACTTTCAGATACGCAGTATTTT.

The chain couples TRBV19 to TRBJ1-1, with 11 nucleotides matching TRBD1. With V trimmed by 1 base and J by 3 bases, 1 base remained unmatched. The CDR3 covers 15 residues. The germline CDR1 and CDR2 sequences are LNHDA and SQIVND (reference sequence). CDR3: CASSIVGQGDTEAFF. The CDR3 coding sequence is TGTGCCAGTAGTATAGTGGGACAGGGGGACACTGAAGCTTTCTTT.

This sequence joins TRBV2 and TRBJ1-1, with D possibly TRBD1 on 6 matching bases. V gave up 3 bases and J gave up 2 bases, with 10 bases separating them. CDR3 length equals 14 residues. The germline V gene has CDR1 SNHLY and CDR2 FYNNEI. DNA for the CDR3: TGTGCCAGCAGTGATCAGGGGCATAACACTGAAGCTTTCTTT. Translating it yields CASSDQGHNTEAFF.

The rearrangement uses TRBV5-4 and TRBJ2-1; D is perhaps TRBD2 (6 bases). The CDR3 consists of 15 residues. Trimming shortened V by 0 bases and J by 3 bases, and 10 bases separated the two germline ends. Per germline, CDR1 SGHNT and CDR2 YYREEE (reference sequence). Here the CDR3 reads CASSLGLVFYNEQFF. The CDR3 nucleotides are TGTGCCAGCAGCTTGGGACTAGTTTTCTACAATGAGCAGTTCTTC.

The chain carries TRBV19 and TRBJ2-1, with 7 bases aligning to TRBD2. Germline V CDR1 and CDR2: LNHDA, SQIVND (reference sequence). The J segment lost 2 bases and the V segment lost 3 bases, leaving 10 bases of the junction unmatched. CDR3 length: 17 amino acids. The CDR3 DNA reads TGTGCCAGTAGTATTGGGTCGAGCGGGACCGCCTACAATGAGCAGTTCTTC. Translating gives CASSIGSSGTAYNEQFF.

The V call is TRBV6-5, the J call TRBJ1-1; the D is unclear. Germline V gene lookup returns CDR1 MNHEY and CDR2 SVGAGI. The CDR3 sequence is 13 residues long. Trimming took off 0 bases at V and 5 bases at J, with 7 bases between the two ends. The CDR3 loop reads CASSYSRGTEAFF. The CDR3 nucleotides read TGTGCCAGCAGTTACTCCCGGGGAACTGAAGCTTTCTTT.

The V and J genes are TRBV7-9 and TRBJ2-2; the D gene is possibly TRBD2 (7 bases). The CDR3 covers 16 residues. V lost 5 bases, J lost 4 bases, and 17 bases lay in between. Germline V gives CDR1 SEHNR, CDR2 FQNEAQ (reference sequence). The CDR3 spells CASSPGASGFTGELFF. The CDR3 DNA follows: TGTGCCAGCAGCCCAGGGGCTAGCGGCTTCACCGGGGAGCTGTTTTTT.

This chain connects TRBV19 to TRBJ1-5, with TRBD1 matching over 11 bases. In germline, CDR1 is LNHDA, CDR2 SQIVND (reference sequence). The CDR3 covers 14 residues. V lost 7 bases, J lost 9 bases, and 8 bases stayed unmatched. The CDR3 here is CASTDGQGARPQHF. The CDR3 DNA reads TGTGCCAGTACCGACGGACAGGGGGCGAGGCCCCAGCATTTT. Full variable domain (missing parts from reference TRBV19 and TRBJ1-5): DGGITQSPKYLFRKEGQNVTLSCEQNLNHDAMYWYRQDPGQGLRLIYYSQIVNDFQKGDIAEGYSVSREKKESFPLTVTSAQKNPTAFYLCASTDGQGARPQHFGDGTRLSIL.

This chain joins TRBV7-7 and TRBJ2-5, with 7 bases identical to TRBD1. CDR3 length equals 15 residues. Germline trimming cut 1 base from V and 5 bases from J; bases unmatched to any gene: 7. CDR1 and CDR2 (germline): SSHAT, FNYEAQ (reference sequence). The CDR3 bases are TGTGCCAGCAGCTTAGGTCCTGACAGGGCTGAGACCCAGTACTTC. The encoded protein is CASSLGPDRAETQYF. Drawing the rest from reference TRBV7-7 and TRBJ2-5, the complete variable domain is GAGVSQSPRYKVTKRGQDVTLRCDPISSHATLYWYQQALGQGPEFLTYFNYEAQPDKSGLPSDRFSAERPEGSISTLTIQRTEQRDSAMYRCASSLGPDRAETQYFGPGTRLLVL.

This clone was detected a few times. The J gene is TRBJ2-3, the V gene TRBV28; TRBD2 aligns across 10 bases. Germline CDR1 reads MDHEN; CDR2 reads SYDVKM. The CDR3 has 14 residues. Trimming removed 5 bases from V and 4 bases from J; junction bases left unmatched: 3. The CDR3 nucleotides read TGTGCCAGCAGTAACCTAGCGGGAGCAGATACGCAGTATTTT. Residues: CASSNLAGADTQYF.

The chain couples TRBV28 to TRBJ1-4; D is possibly TRBD1 (6 bases). Germline CDR1 MDHEN, CDR2 SYDVKM. The CDR3 is 16 residues long. V was trimmed by 5 bases and J by 1 base, leaving 14 bases between them. CDR3 amino acids: CASSPGGLGTNEKLFF. CDR3 sequence (DNA): TGTGCCAGCAGTCCGGGGGGGCTCGGAACTAATGAAAAACTGTTTTTT.